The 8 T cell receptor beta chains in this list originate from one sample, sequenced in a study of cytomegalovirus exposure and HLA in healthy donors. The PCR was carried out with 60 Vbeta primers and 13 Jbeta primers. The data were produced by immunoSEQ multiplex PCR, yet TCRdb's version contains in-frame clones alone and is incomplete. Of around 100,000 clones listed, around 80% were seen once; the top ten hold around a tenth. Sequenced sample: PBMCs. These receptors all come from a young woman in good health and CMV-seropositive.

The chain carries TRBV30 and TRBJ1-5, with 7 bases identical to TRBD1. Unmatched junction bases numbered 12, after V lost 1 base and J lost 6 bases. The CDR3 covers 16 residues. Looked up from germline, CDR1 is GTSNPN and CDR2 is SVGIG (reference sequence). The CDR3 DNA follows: TGTGCCTGGAGTGATAAGGGGGCGAAATCTGGTCAGCCCCAGCATTTT. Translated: CAWSDKGAKSGQPQHF. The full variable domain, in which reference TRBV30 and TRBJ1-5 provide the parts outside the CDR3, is SQTIHQWPATLVQPVGSPLSLECTVEGTSNPNLYWYRQAAGRGLQLLFYSVGIGQISSEVPQNLSASRPQDRQFILSSKKLLLSDSGFYLCAWSDKGAKSGQPQHFGDGTRLSIL.

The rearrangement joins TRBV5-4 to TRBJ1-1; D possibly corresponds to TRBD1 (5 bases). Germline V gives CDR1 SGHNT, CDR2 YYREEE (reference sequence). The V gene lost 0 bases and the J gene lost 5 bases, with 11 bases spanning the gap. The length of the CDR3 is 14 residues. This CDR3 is CASSLEGKRTEAFF. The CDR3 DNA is TGTGCCAGCAGCTTGGAGGGGAAAAGGACTGAAGCTTTCTTT. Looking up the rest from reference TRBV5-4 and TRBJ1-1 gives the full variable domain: ETGVTQSPTHLIKTRGQQVTLRCSSQSGHNTVSWYQQALGQGPQFIFQYYREEENGRGNFPPRFSGLQFPNYSSELNVNALELDDSALYLCASSLEGKRTEAFFGQGTRLTVV.

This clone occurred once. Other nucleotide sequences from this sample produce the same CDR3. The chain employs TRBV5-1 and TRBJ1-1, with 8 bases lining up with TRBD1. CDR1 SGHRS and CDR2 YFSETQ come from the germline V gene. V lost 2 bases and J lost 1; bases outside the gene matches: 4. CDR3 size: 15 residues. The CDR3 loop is CASSLLGTGNTEAFF. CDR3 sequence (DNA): TGCGCCAGCAGCTTATTAGGGACAGGGAACACTGAAGCTTTCTTT. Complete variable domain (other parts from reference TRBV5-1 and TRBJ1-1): KAGVTQTPRYLIKTRGQQVTLSCSPISGHRSVSWYQQTPGQGLQFLFEYFSETQRNKGNFPGRFSGRQFSNSRSEMNVSTLELGDSALYLCASSLLGTGNTEAFFGQGTRLTVV.

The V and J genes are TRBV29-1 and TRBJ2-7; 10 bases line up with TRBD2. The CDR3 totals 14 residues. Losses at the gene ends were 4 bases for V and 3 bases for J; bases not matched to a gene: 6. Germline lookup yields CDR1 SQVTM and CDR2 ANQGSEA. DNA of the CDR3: TGCAGCGTTGGGCGAGCGGGAGGGGGCTACGAGCAGTACTTC. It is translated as CSVGRAGGGYEQYF.

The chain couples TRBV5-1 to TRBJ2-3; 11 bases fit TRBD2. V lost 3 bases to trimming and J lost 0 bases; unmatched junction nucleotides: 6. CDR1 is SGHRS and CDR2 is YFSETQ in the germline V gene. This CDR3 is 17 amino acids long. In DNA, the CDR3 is TGCGCCAGCAGCTCCCCGGGACTAGCGGCGAGCACAGATACGCAGTATTTT. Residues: CASSSPGLAASTDTQYF.

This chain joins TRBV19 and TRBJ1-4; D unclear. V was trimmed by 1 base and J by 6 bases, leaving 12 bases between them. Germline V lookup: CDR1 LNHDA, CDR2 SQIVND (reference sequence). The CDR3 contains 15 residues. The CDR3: CASSIVESADEKLFF. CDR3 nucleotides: TGTGCCAGTAGTATAGTGGAGTCGGCCGATGAAAAACTGTTTTTT.

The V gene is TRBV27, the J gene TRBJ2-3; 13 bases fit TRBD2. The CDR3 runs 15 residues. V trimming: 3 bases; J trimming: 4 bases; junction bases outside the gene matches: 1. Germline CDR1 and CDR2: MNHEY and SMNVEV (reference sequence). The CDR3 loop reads CASSLTSGRSDTQYF. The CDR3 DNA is TGTGCCAGCAGTTTGACTAGCGGGAGGTCAGATACGCAGTATTTT.

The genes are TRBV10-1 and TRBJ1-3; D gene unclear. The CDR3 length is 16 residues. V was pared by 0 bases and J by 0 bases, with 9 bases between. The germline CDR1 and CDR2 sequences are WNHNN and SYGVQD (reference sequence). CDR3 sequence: CASSESQALSGNTIYF. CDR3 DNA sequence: TGCGCCAGCAGTGAGTCCCAGGCTCTCTCTGGAAACACCATATATTTT.